These 14 T cell receptor beta chains came from one sample sequenced in a study of cytomegalovirus exposure and HLA in healthy donors. This PCR relied on a set of 60 Vbeta primers and 13 Jbeta primers. Assay used: immunoSEQ multiplex PCR; TCRdb lists only in-frame clones, some missing. The sample lists 100,000 to 150,000 clones; approximately 78% were seen once. The sample consisted of PBMCs. The origin of the receptors is a man aged 25 to 45 in good health and CMV-seropositive.

This clone was found a few times. CDR3 sequence reads: CATGLVGEQYF. The CDR3 coding sequence is TGTGCCACGGGTCTCGTCGGGGAGCAGTACTTC. This chain links TRBV15 with TRBJ2-7, with D hard to call. The germline CDR1 and CDR2 sequences are LNHNV and YYDKDF (reference sequence). Trimming cost V 9 bases and J 7 bases, with 13 bases left between them. This CDR3 contains 11 residues.

V is TRBV5-1 and J is TRBJ2-7; D is undetermined. Trimming removed 1 base at V and 8 bases at J, with 16 bases between. Germline V gene sequence: CDR1 SGHRS, CDR2 YFSETQ. The CDR3 extends over 14 amino acids. CDR3 protein: CASSLLQDRTKQYF. The CDR3 region has the DNA TGCGCCAGCAGCTTGCTCCAGGATCGTACGAAGCAGTACTTC.

J is TRBJ2-7 and V is TRBV9, with TRBD2 matching 8 bases. The CDR3 has 15 amino acids. V was clipped by 0 bases and J by 3 bases; unmatched bases: 5. Germline V gives CDR1 SGDLS, CDR2 YYNGEE. CDR3 sequence: CASSVATSGNYEQYF. The CDR3 region has the DNA TGTGCCAGCAGCGTAGCTACTAGCGGCAACTACGAGCAGTACTTC.

The chain employs TRBV5-5 and TRBJ2-5, with a possible D match to TRBD1 (5 bases). The CDR3 runs 13 residues. The V gene lost 4 bases and the J gene lost 4 bases, with 11 bases spanning the gap. Germline V gene data show CDR1 as SGHKS and CDR2 as YYEKEE (reference sequence). The CDR3 spells CASSRQGGETQYF. The CDR3 coding sequence is TGTGCCAGCAGCAGGCAGGGCGGAGAGACCCAGTACTTC. Drawing the rest from reference TRBV5-5 and TRBJ2-5, the complete variable domain is DAGVTQSPTHLIKTRGQQVTLRCSPISGHKSVSWYQQVLGQGPQFIFQYYEKEERGRGNFPDRFSARQFPNYSSELNVNALLLGDSALYLCASSRQGGETQYFGPGTRLLVL.

V and J are TRBV5-6 and TRBJ2-7, with 9 bases identical to TRBD1. J lost 4 bases, V lost 4 bases, and 6 bases had no gene match. Germline lookup yields CDR1 SGHDT and CDR2 YYEEEE. The CDR3 has 14 amino acids. For the CDR3, the DNA is TGTGCCAGCAGCCCGGGACAGGGTCATTACGAGCAGTACTTC. Encoded protein: CASSPGQGHYEQYF.

This clone was detected a few times. V and J are TRBV15 and TRBJ1-5; D remains unclear. Germline CDR1 and CDR2: LNHNV and YYDKDF (reference sequence). The ends were cut back, 5 bases at V and 0 bases at J, with 11 bases in the middle. This CDR3 comprises 15 residues. CDR3 sequence: CATSAEKYSNQPQHF. The DNA for the CDR3 is TGTGCCACCAGCGCGGAAAAGTATAGCAATCAGCCCCAGCATTTT.

This chain uses TRBV5-5 with TRBJ2-1; 13 nucleotides align to TRBD2. Germline-derived CDR1 and CDR2 are SGHKS and YYEKEE (reference sequence). This CDR3 is 15 amino acids long. V lost 4 bases to trimming and J lost 9 bases; unmatched junction nucleotides: 7. CDR3 sequence (DNA): TGTGCCAGCAGCCCACGGACTAGCGGGAGTCGTGAGCAGTTCTTC. Its protein is CASSPRTSGSREQFF.

The rearrangement uses TRBV19 and TRBJ2-7; 12 bases align to TRBD2. Germline V lookup: CDR1 LNHDA, CDR2 SQIVND (reference sequence). The CDR3 consists of 13 residues. J lost 5 bases, V lost 7 bases, and 3 bases had no gene match. CDR3 sequence reads: CASKTSGGNEQYF. Written as DNA, the CDR3 is TGTGCCAGTAAGACTAGCGGGGGCAACGAGCAGTACTTC.

V usage is TRBV27 and J usage is TRBJ2-1, with TRBD2 identical over 8 bases. CDR1 is MNHEY and CDR2 is SMNVEV in the germline V gene (reference sequence). The length of the CDR3 is 15 residues. The ends lost 6 bases at V and 1 base at J; junction bases unmatched: 5. The CDR3 DNA is TGTGCCAGCAGACTCGGACTAGCTTCCTACAATGAGCAGTTCTTC. It specifies CASRLGLASYNEQFF.

V usage is TRBV29-1 and J usage is TRBJ2-2, with 7 bases that match TRBD1. CDR1 SQVTM and CDR2 ANQGSEA come from the germline V gene. This CDR3 comprises 12 residues. With 5 bases clipped from V and 6 bases from J, the junction kept 3 bases outside the gene matches. The CDR3 here is CSVQQGPGELFF. The CDR3 DNA reads TGCAGCGTTCAACAGGGGCCCGGGGAGCTGTTTTTT.

This clone was counted once. The chain recombines TRBV7-2 with TRBJ1-5; no firm D call. The CDR3 totals 15 residues. Germline V gives CDR1 SGHTA, CDR2 FQGNSA. V was trimmed by 4 bases and J by 3 bases, leaving 13 bases between them. In nucleotides, the CDR3 is TGTGCCAGCAGCTCGCAAGTGGCGGTCAATCAGCCCCAGCATTTT. This sequence encodes CASSSQVAVNQPQHF.

The chain uses TRBV7-2 and TRBJ2-7; 12 bases match TRBD2. V lost 5 bases to trimming and J lost 0 bases; unmatched junction nucleotides: 2. Germline V gives CDR1 SGHTA, CDR2 FQGNSA. The CDR3 consists of 15 residues. Written as DNA, the CDR3 is TGTGCCAGCAGCGCGGGACTAGCGGGCTCCTACGAGCAGTACTTC. Translating it yields CASSAGLAGSYEQYF.

Notes on this clone: A read error may produce the germline difference seen at one junction end. The chain employs TRBV5-8 and TRBJ1-1; D is perhaps TRBD1 (6 bases). In germline, CDR1 is SGHTS, CDR2 YDEGEE. The CDR3 extends over 13 amino acids. CDR3 in DNA: TGTGCCAGCAGCCCGAGGGGACACTCATACACTCCTTTT. Translating gives CASSPRGHSYTPF.

The chain carries TRBV5-6 and TRBJ2-6, with D uncertain. CDR3 size: 16 residues. CDR1 is SGHDT, CDR2 YYEEEE, per germline. Between the trimmed V and J ends, which lost 2 bases and 1 base, there was a span of 10 bases. CDR3 coding DNA: TGTGCCAGCAGCTTTGAGCTCTCATCTGGGGCCAACGTCCTGACTTTC. This encodes CASSFELSSGANVLTF.